The entry that follows covers one T cell receptor (beta chain) sequence. Other DNA sequences from this sample encode an identical CDR3 as well. Trimming removed 3 bases at V and 5 bases at J, with 4 bases between. The CDR3 spans 11 residues. Germline CDR1 is MDHEN and CDR2 is SYDVKM. This sample is part of a study of Ad26.COV2.S vaccination and SARS-CoV-2 variants. Repertoires were generated with immunoSEQ multiplex PCR, while TCRdb's copy carries only in-frame clones and drops some. The sample has about 420,000 clones; approximately 87% are singletons. As to treatment: around 19 received Ad26.COV2.S at low or high dose, single or two shots; about 5 received placebo; per-sample allocation not given. All samples were drawn on day 63, counting from the first vaccine or placebo injection.

The receptor was isolated from a person aged 18-65 years who received the Ad26.COV2.S COVID-19 vaccine or a placebo. This material consisted of peripheral blood, taken in a trial of Ad26.COV2.S vaccine versus placebo. V usage is TRBV28 and J usage is TRBJ1-1; D not resolved. CDR3 protein: CASSLGTEAFF. CDR3 in DNA: TGTGCCAGCAGTTTGGGTACTGAAGCTTTCTTT.